The 30 T cell receptor beta chains in this list originate from one sample, sequenced in a study of technical replicates of blood from a few donors. The method was immunoSEQ multiplex PCR; TCRdb's version includes in-frame clones alone and lacks a portion of them. The data hold tens of thousands of clones, with roughly 94% observed a single time. The sequenced sample consisted of T cells isolated from PBMCs. These receptors were taken from a human donor in good health.

The chain couples TRBV6-1 to TRBJ2-5, with D perhaps TRBD2 (6 bases). The CDR3 has 14 amino acids. The germline V gene encodes CDR1 MNHNS and CDR2 SASEGT. V gave up 7 bases and J gave up 5 bases, with 17 bases separating them. The CDR3 spells CASMRGGMMETQYF. As DNA, the CDR3 is TGTGCCAGCATGAGGGGCGGGATGATGGAGACCCAGTACTTC.

The chain uses TRBV29-1 and TRBJ2-2; TRBD1 matches at 10 bases. CDR3 length: 13 residues. V gave up 7 bases and J gave up 5 bases; unmatched junction bases: 4. The germline V gene encodes CDR1 SQVTM and CDR2 ANQGSEA. In DNA, the CDR3 is TGCAGCGGCCGGGACAGGGGTACCGGGGAGCTGTTTTTT. As protein: CSGRDRGTGELFF.

V is TRBV6-1 and J is TRBJ2-7, with a tentative D call TRBD2 (5 bases). The length of the CDR3 is 16 residues. Trimming removed 1 base from V and 0 bases from J, with 13 bases in between. Germline-derived CDR1 and CDR2 are MNHNS and SASEGT. The CDR3, as DNA: TGTGCCAGCAGTGAAGTGGCGCGGGCAAACTCCTACGAGCAGTACTTC. It is translated as CASSEVARANSYEQYF.

The chain joins TRBV11-1 to TRBJ2-3, with 8 bases matching TRBD1. The CDR3 has 13 amino acids. V lost 4 bases, J lost 6 bases, and 3 bases stayed unmatched. Germline V gives CDR1 SGHAT, CDR2 FQDESV (reference sequence). The CDR3 sequence: CASSYDRGDTQYF. The CDR3 region has the DNA TGTGCCAGCAGCTACGACAGGGGCGATACGCAGTATTTT.

CDR3 amino acids: CASSRVGRGRQPQHF. CDR3 in DNA: TGCGCCAGCAGTCGGGTGGGGCGCGGACGCCAGCCCCAGCATTTT. The chain employs TRBV23-1 and TRBJ1-5; a weak D match, TRBD1 (5 bases). TRBV23-1 is sorted into the ORF group, with uncertain function. The CDR3 length is 15 residues. The V end was cut by 4 bases, the J end by 7 bases, with 17 bases between.

This chain connects TRBV11-3 to TRBJ1-3; TRBD1 matches 7 bases. Germline CDR1 SGHNT, CDR2 YENEEA. This CDR3 region has 12 residues. V dropped 9 bases and J dropped 2; count of bases not matched to a gene: 1. The CDR3 coding sequence is TGTGCCAGTACAGGGGCTGGAAACACCATATATTTT. This translates into CASTGAGNTIYF. The entire variable domain, with the rest obtained from reference TRBV11-3 and TRBJ1-3, is as follows: EAGVVQSPRYKIIEKKQPVAFWCNPISGHNTLYWYLQNLGQGPELLIRYENEEAVDDSQLPKDRFSAERLKGVDSTLKIQPAELGDSAVYLCASTGAGNTIYFGEGSWLTVV.

This chain links TRBV25-1 with TRBJ1-1; TRBD1 aligns across 7 bases. Germline V gene data show CDR1 as MGHDK and CDR2 as SYGVNS. The ends lost 5 bases at V and 6 bases at J; junction bases unmatched: 12. The CDR3 has 15 residues. The CDR3, as DNA: TGTGCCAGCAGTAGTCGGGAGGGGGCGCGTCCTGAAGCTTTCTTT. Encoded protein: CASSSREGARPEAFF.

The V call is TRBV6-6, the J call TRBJ1-2; maybe TRBD1 (6 bases). The CDR3 loop spans 13 amino acids. Germline V gives CDR1 MNHNY, CDR2 SVGAGI (reference sequence). V dropped 5 bases and J dropped 5 bases, with 12 bases sitting between them. CDR3 protein: CASSQQGLYGYTF. For the CDR3, the DNA is TGTGCCAGCAGTCAACAGGGTCTGTATGGCTACACCTTC.

The chain recombines TRBV10-3 with TRBJ1-2; no clear D. Per germline, CDR1 ENHRY and CDR2 SYGVKD. The V and J ends lost 4 bases and 10 bases respectively, with 10 bases between them. The CDR3 is made up of 11 amino acids. The CDR3 bases are TGTGCCATCAGTGGAGGTTTGAACTACACCTTC. Translating it yields CAISGGLNYTF.

Of note for this clone: The junction and the germline gene differ at one end; a read error may be behind it. The chain carries TRBV7-2 and TRBJ2-3, with 13 bases matching TRBD2. The CDR3 covers 19 residues. CDR1 is SGHTA and CDR2 is FQGNSA in the germline V gene. The CDR3 nucleotides are TGTGCCAGCAGCCCTGCCTCGGGACTAGCGGGAAGGGCCACATATACGCAGTATTTT. It yields the protein CASSPASGLAGRATYTQYF. Complete variable domain (other parts from reference TRBV7-2 and TRBJ2-3): GAGVSQSPSNKVTEKGKDVELRCDPISGHTALYWYRQSLGQGLEFLIYFQGNSAPDKSGLPSDRFSAERTGGSVSTLTIQRTQQEDSAVYLCASSPASGLAGRATYTQYFGPGTRLTVL.

The chain is built from TRBV11-2 and TRBJ2-7; possibly TRBD2 for D (6 bases). The CDR3 is made up of 14 amino acids. CDR1 is SGHAT and CDR2 is FQNNGV in the germline V gene. Between the trimmed V and J ends, which lost 1 base and 3 bases, there was a span of 10 bases. Here the CDR3 DNA reads TGTGCCAGCAGCTTAGGTACTAGCTTCTACGAGCAGTACTTC. It yields the protein CASSLGTSFYEQYF.

This chain uses TRBV19 with TRBJ2-5; TRBD2 agrees at 11 bases. Germline-derived CDR1 and CDR2 are LNHDA and SQIVND (reference sequence). The ends lost 6 bases at V and 1 base at J; junction bases unmatched: 13. CDR3 length equals 18 residues. CDR3 amino acids: CASSRTSGSMGLQETQYF. DNA of the CDR3: TGTGCCAGTAGCAGGACTAGCGGGTCCATGGGGCTCCAAGAGACCCAGTACTTC.

This clone was seen only once. The chain recombines TRBV10-3 with TRBJ2-1; 7 bases map to TRBD2. The J segment lost 4 bases and the V segment lost 6 bases, leaving 6 bases of the junction unmatched. Per the germline V gene, CDR1 is ENHRY and CDR2 is SYGVKD. CDR3 length: 14 amino acids. This CDR3 reads CAIRNLAEYNEQFF. The CDR3 DNA reads TGTGCCATCAGAAATCTAGCGGAGTACAATGAGCAGTTCTTC.

The rearrangement links TRBV10-3 to TRBJ2-7; 12 bases agree with TRBD2. The V gene end was trimmed by 9 bases and the J gene end by 0 bases; junction bases not matched to a gene: 9. Germline V lookup: CDR1 ENHRY, CDR2 SYGVKD. The CDR3 spans 16 residues. CDR3 sequence: CAISGTSGLVSYEQYF. The CDR3 bases are TGTGCCATTTCCGGGACTAGCGGGCTCGTCTCCTACGAGCAGTACTTC.

V usage is TRBV5-4 and J usage is TRBJ1-3, with 8 bases lining up with TRBD1. The V gene's germline CDR1 is SGHNT and CDR2 YYREEE (reference sequence). CDR3 length: 14 amino acids. Losses at the gene ends were 0 bases for V and 8 bases for J; bases not matched to a gene: 4. Here the CDR3 DNA reads TGTGCCAGCAGCTTGGGGGAACAGGGGGACACCATATATTTT. Its translation is CASSLGEQGDTIYF.

The V gene is TRBV14, the J gene TRBJ2-7; perhaps TRBD2 as D (6 bases). This CDR3 has 14 amino acids. The germline gives CDR1 SGHDN, CDR2 FVKESK. The V end was cut by 1 base, the J end by 6 bases, with 13 bases between. The CDR3 loop reads CASSQGGGVGEQYF. The CDR3 nucleotides are TGTGCCAGCAGCCAAGGAGGAGGGGTTGGCGAGCAGTACTTC.

This chain uses TRBV4-3 with TRBJ2-7; 9 bases are a match to TRBD2. Germline loops: CDR1 LGHNA, CDR2 YSLEER. The CDR3 is made up of 17 amino acids. The V gene end was trimmed by 0 bases and the J gene end by 5 bases; junction bases not matched to a gene: 11. The CDR3 spells CASSQEKASGEGDEQYF. The DNA for the CDR3 is TGCGCCAGCAGCCAAGAGAAAGCTAGCGGGGAGGGGGACGAGCAGTACTTC.

The chain employs TRBV5-1 and TRBJ1-4, with no clear D. CDR3 length equals 11 residues. V was shortened by 4 bases and J by 7 bases, with 5 bases between the two germline ends. CDR1 is SGHRS and CDR2 is YFSETQ in the germline V gene. As DNA, the CDR3 is TGCGCCAGCAGCCTCGGTGAAAAACTGTTTTTT. Amino acids: CASSLGEKLFF.

This chain connects TRBV28 to TRBJ2-7; TRBD1 matches at 10 bases. CDR3 size: 15 residues. Losses at the gene ends were 6 bases for V and 4 bases for J; bases not matched to a gene: 9. Germline loops: CDR1 MDHEN, CDR2 SYDVKM. The CDR3 loop is CASSQGWDRGYEQYF. The CDR3 DNA follows: TGTGCCAGCAGCCAGGGATGGGACAGGGGATACGAGCAGTACTTC.

The V and J genes are TRBV2 and TRBJ1-4, with a weak D call TRBD1 (6 bases). Deletions cut 8 bases from V and 4 bases from J, with 17 bases between. CDR1 is SNHLY and CDR2 is FYNNEI in the germline V gene. There are 15 residues in the CDR3. CDR3 nucleotides: TGTGCCAGCCAACCCGAAGGGGGAGTTAATGAAAAACTGTTTTTT. It is translated as CASQPEGGVNEKLFF.

The V gene is TRBV9, the J gene TRBJ2-1; D unclear. This CDR3 region has 18 residues. V was pared by 3 bases and J by 0 bases, with 19 bases between. The germline V gene encodes CDR1 SGDLS and CDR2 YYNGEE. The CDR3 coding sequence is TGTGCCAGCAGCGCGAGCCCACAGAGTTCAAGCTCCTACAATGAGCAGTTCTTC. It translates to CASSASPQSSSSYNEQFF.

This sequence joins TRBV2 and TRBJ2-5, with a possible D match to TRBD2 (6 bases). There are 14 residues in the CDR3. Germline V gene sequence: CDR1 SNHLY, CDR2 FYNNEI. Trimming stripped 2 bases from V and 5 bases from J, with 12 bases between. As DNA, the CDR3 is TGTGCCAGCAGTGAAAGGCTCGCGGGGGAGACCCAGTACTTC. Protein product: CASSERLAGETQYF.

The chain carries TRBV11-2 and TRBJ2-3; 12 bases fit TRBD1. CDR1 is SGHAT, CDR2 FQNNGV, per germline. The CDR3 contains 15 residues. J gave up 7 bases and V 0 bases, and 2 bases lay outside the gene matches. This CDR3 reads CASSLEGQGAHTQYF. The DNA of the CDR3 is TGTGCCAGCAGCTTAGAGGGACAGGGGGCACATACGCAGTATTTT.

V usage is TRBV6-1 and J usage is TRBJ1-2, with TRBD1 matching 10 bases. In germline, CDR1 is MNHNS, CDR2 SASEGT. Trimming took 11 bases from V and 2 from J; bases not matched to a gene: 8. The CDR3 is 14 residues long. Written as DNA, the CDR3 is TGTGCCGGCCTAAGGGACAGGGGAAACTATGGCTACACCTTC. It is translated as CAGLRDRGNYGYTF.

The CDR3 DNA is TGTGCCAGTAGTATAAGGGGTGAAGCTTTCTTT. Protein product: CASSIRGEAFF. The chain has TRBV19 and TRBJ1-1; the D gene is possibly TRBD1 (5 bases). CDR3 length: 11 residues. V lost 2 bases, J lost 7 bases, and 5 bases lay in between. CDR1 is LNHDA, CDR2 SQIVND, per germline (reference sequence). Complete variable domain (other parts from reference TRBV19 and TRBJ1-1): DGGITQSPKYLFRKEGQNVTLSCEQNLNHDAMYWYRQDPGQGLRLIYYSQIVNDFQKGDIAEGYSVSREKKESFPLTVTSAQKNPTAFYLCASSIRGEAFFGQGTRLTVV.

The V and J genes are TRBV10-3 and TRBJ2-1; TRBD1 aligns across 9 bases. Trimming removed 0 bases from V and 8 bases from J; junction bases left unmatched: 5. Germline assignment: CDR1 ENHRY and CDR2 SYGVKD. The CDR3 is 15 amino acids. The CDR3 sequence: CAISESGQGWYEQFF. For the CDR3, the DNA is TGTGCCATCAGTGAGTCGGGACAGGGCTGGTATGAGCAGTTCTTC.

The chain couples TRBV10-3 to TRBJ1-1; D might be TRBD1 (6 bases). With 2 bases removed from V and 4 bases from J, the gap between germline ends came to 17 bases. CDR3 length: 16 amino acids. CDR1 and CDR2 (germline): ENHRY, SYGVKD. The CDR3 loop reads CAISEPIDRSSTEAFF. The CDR3 nucleotides read TGTGCCATCAGTGAGCCTATCGACAGGTCAAGCACTGAAGCTTTCTTT.

The chain couples TRBV4-1 to TRBJ2-7; D is ambiguous. Per germline, CDR1 MGHRA and CDR2 YSYEKL. Between the trimmed V and J ends, which lost 0 bases and 4 bases, there was a span of 13 bases. The CDR3 loop spans 15 amino acids. CDR3 coding DNA: TGCGCCAGCAGCCAAGATTGGCAGTCCATATACGAGCAGTACTTC. This codes for CASSQDWQSIYEQYF.

V usage is TRBV28 and J usage is TRBJ1-5; D might be TRBD1 (6 bases). Per germline, CDR1 MDHEN and CDR2 SYDVKM. V gave up 6 bases and J gave up 0 bases, with 30 bases separating them. The CDR3 has 21 amino acids. CDR3 bases: TGTGCCAGCAGCTCTATCCTAATACGGGACATTTCTTCTTATAGCAATCAGCCCCAGCATTTT. Protein sequence: CASSSILIRDISSYSNQPQHF. The whole variable domain, remainder taken from reference TRBV28 and TRBJ1-5, is DVKVTQSSRYLVKRTGEKVFLECVQDMDHENMFWYRQDPGLGLRLIYFSYDVKMKEKGDIPEGYSVSREKKERFSLILESASTNQTSMYLCASSSILIRDISSYSNQPQHFGDGTRLSIL.

V and J are TRBV4-1 and TRBJ2-5; D is ambiguous. V dropped 0 bases and J dropped 2 bases, with 7 bases sitting between them. Germline-derived CDR1 and CDR2 are MGHRA and YSYEKL. The CDR3 length is 14 residues. CDR3: CASSQERRQETQYF. In DNA, the CDR3 is TGCGCCAGCAGCCAAGAAAGGCGGCAAGAGACCCAGTACTTC.